One sample yielded the 29 T cell receptor beta chains listed below, sequenced in a study of technical replicates of blood from several donors. Using immunoSEQ multiplex PCR, the repertoire was profiled, and TCRdb retains in-frame clones only, with some absent. Of fewer than 15,000 clones in the sample, roughly 94% were seen once. The material sequenced was PBMCs. The receptors were sampled from a human donor in good health.

The V gene is TRBV28, the J gene TRBJ2-1; TRBD2 agrees at 11 bases. CDR3 length: 17 residues. CDR1 is MDHEN and CDR2 is SYDVKM in the germline V gene. The V segment lost 5 bases and the J segment 7 bases; nucleotides outside the gene matches: 13. Here the CDR3 DNA reads TGTGCCAGCAGTATCAACCAACTAGCGGGAGAGAGAAATGAGCAGTTCTTC. It is translated as CASSINQLAGERNEQFF.

V and J are TRBV6-5 and TRBJ1-3; the D gene is possibly TRBD1 (6 bases). This CDR3 has 14 residues. The V end was cut by 2 bases, the J end by 9 bases, with 14 bases between. Germline CDR1 reads MNHEY; CDR2 reads SVGAGI. The CDR3 sequence: CASSYGSRGSTIYF. CDR3 DNA: TGTGCCAGCAGTTACGGGAGCAGGGGTAGCACCATATATTTT.

V is TRBV18 and J is TRBJ2-5, with no clear D. The germline V gene encodes CDR1 KGHSH and CDR2 LQKENI. V was cut by 3 bases and J by 5 bases, with 10 bases left in between. This CDR3 has 13 amino acids. In DNA form, the CDR3 reads TGTGCCAGCTCACCGATCCCGGAGGAGACCCAGTACTTC. Protein sequence: CASSPIPEETQYF.

CDR3 nucleotides: TGTGCCATCAGTGATGTCGACAGGGGCGGCAGTGAAGCTTTCTTT. It specifies CAISDVDRGGSEAFF. The genes are TRBV10-3 and TRBJ1-1, with TRBD1 identical over 8 bases. The CDR3 covers 15 residues. CDR1 is ENHRY and CDR2 is SYGVKD in the germline V gene. The junction had 10 bases not matched to a gene; V was cut back by 3 bases and J by 7 bases.

The chain combines TRBV19 with TRBJ2-1; 10 positions match TRBD2. V shed 3 bases, J shed 7 bases, and the junction held 3 bases outside the gene matches. The CDR3 is 14 amino acids. Germline V CDR1 and CDR2: LNHDA, SQIVND (reference sequence). The chain's CDR3 is CASSILAGENEQFF. The CDR3 nucleotides are TGTGCCAGTAGTATTCTAGCGGGAGAAAATGAGCAGTTCTTC.

This chain connects TRBV27 to TRBJ2-3, with D perhaps TRBD2 (6 bases). CDR1 and CDR2 from the germline V gene are MNHEY and SMNVEV (reference sequence). Between the trimmed V and J ends, which lost 8 bases and 1 base, there was a span of 16 bases. The CDR3 consists of 15 residues. In DNA, the CDR3 is TGTGCCAGCTCACCGGCTGCGGGGCGCACAGATACGCAGTATTTT. It translates to CASSPAAGRTDTQYF.

The J gene is TRBJ2-3, the V gene TRBV19; weak D call: TRBD2 (5 bases). Looked up from germline, CDR1 is LNHDA and CDR2 is SQIVND (reference sequence). The V end lost 3 bases, the J end lost 4 bases, and 11 bases lay between the germline ends. The CDR3 runs to 14 residues. CDR3 protein: CASSIGLVADTQYF. The DNA for the CDR3 is TGTGCCAGTAGTATCGGACTGGTGGCAGATACGCAGTATTTT.

This sequence joins TRBV11-2 and TRBJ2-3; 12 bases are a match to TRBD2. Germline V lookup: CDR1 SGHAT, CDR2 FQNNGV. The CDR3 totals 17 residues. The J segment lost 5 bases and the V segment lost 1 base, leaving 7 bases of the junction unmatched. CDR3 bases: TGTGCCAGCAGCTTAGTGGCTAGCGGGAGGGCCATAGATACGCAGTATTTT. Its translation is CASSLVASGRAIDTQYF.

The chain recombines TRBV6-1 with TRBJ2-7; 8 bases line up with TRBD1. CDR3 size: 14 residues. The germline V gene has CDR1 MNHNS and CDR2 SASEGT. Trimming cost V 6 bases and J 3 bases; bases outside gene matches: 7. CDR3 in DNA: TGTGCCAGCAGGAGGGGACAGGACCACTACGAGCAGTACTTC. This encodes CASRRGQDHYEQYF.

This rearrangement joins TRBV30 to TRBJ1-1; possible D gene TRBD1, 6 bases. The CDR3 spans 14 residues. Germline CDR1 is GTSNPN and CDR2 is SVGIG (reference sequence). V was clipped by 4 bases and J by 5 bases, with 17 bases between them. The CDR3 sequence is CAWKRNRVGTEAFF. The CDR3 DNA sequence: TGTGCCTGGAAGAGAAACAGGGTTGGTACTGAAGCTTTCTTT.

V and J are TRBV28 and TRBJ2-7; unclear D gene. V was trimmed by 4 bases and J by 0 bases, leaving 10 bases between them. The CDR3 length is 14 residues. Germline V gene sequence: CDR1 MDHEN, CDR2 SYDVKM. The CDR3 sequence is CASSSPTSSYEQYF. In DNA form, the CDR3 reads TGTGCCAGCAGTTCGCCTACGAGCTCCTACGAGCAGTACTTC. Based on the CDR3 plus reference TRBV28 and TRBJ2-7, the full variable domain is DVKVTQSSRYLVKRTGEKVFLECVQDMDHENMFWYRQDPGLGLRLIYFSYDVKMKEKGDIPEGYSVSREKKERFSLILESASTNQTSMYLCASSSPTSSYEQYFGPGTRLTVT.

The J gene is TRBJ2-3, the V gene TRBV6-1, with TRBD1 matching over 8 bases. This CDR3 spans 15 amino acids. Trimming cost V 5 bases and J 2 bases; bases outside gene matches: 6. The germline gives CDR1 MNHNS, CDR2 SASEGT. The CDR3 is CASSPGTGTTDTQYF. The CDR3 nucleotides read TGTGCCAGCAGTCCCGGGACAGGAACCACAGATACGCAGTATTTT.

The chain combines TRBV10-3 with TRBJ1-3; tentative D call: TRBD1 (6 bases). Trimming left V 0 bases short and J 0 bases short, with 6 bases between. Germline CDR1 reads ENHRY; CDR2 reads SYGVKD. The CDR3 covers 15 residues. The CDR3 DNA reads TGTGCCATCAGTGAGTCGGACAGCTCTGGAAACACCATATATTTT. Encoded protein: CAISESDSSGNTIYF.

The gene calls are TRBV6-1 and TRBJ2-7, with 8 bases aligning to TRBD1. CDR1 and CDR2 from the germline V gene are MNHNS and SASEGT. The length of the CDR3 is 16 residues. The V segment lost 0 bases and the J segment 3 bases; nucleotides outside the gene matches: 7. Here the CDR3 reads CASSEAPSGQGYEQYF. The CDR3, as DNA: TGTGCCAGCAGTGAAGCGCCAAGCGGACAGGGCTACGAGCAGTACTTC.

This sequence joins TRBV5-1 and TRBJ2-5; 7 bases map to TRBD1. Germline V gene sequence: CDR1 SGHRS, CDR2 YFSETQ. V dropped 4 bases and J dropped 2; count of bases not matched to a gene: 8. This CDR3 has 15 residues. CDR3 sequence reads: CASSGAVQGQETQYF. The CDR3 nucleotides read TGCGCCAGCAGCGGTGCTGTACAGGGGCAAGAGACCCAGTACTTC.

The rearrangement links TRBV5-1 to TRBJ1-1; unclear D gene. V dropped 0 bases and J dropped 4 bases, with 10 bases sitting between them. The CDR3 has 14 amino acids. Germline V gene lookup returns CDR1 SGHRS and CDR2 YFSETQ. The CDR3 is CASSLDGKGTEAFF. In nucleotides, the CDR3 is TGCGCCAGCAGCTTGGACGGGAAGGGCACTGAAGCTTTCTTT.

V is TRBV9 and J is TRBJ1-1, with D maybe TRBD1 (5 bases). The CDR3 is 15 residues long. The V end was cut by 0 bases, the J end by 1 base, with 10 bases between. From germline, CDR1 is SGDLS and CDR2 YYNGEE. CDR3 nucleotides: TGTGCCAGCAGCGTAGCCCCGGGGGGGAACACTGAAGCTTTCTTT. Encoded protein: CASSVAPGGNTEAFF.

This chain uses TRBV6-6 with TRBJ2-7; 13 bases match TRBD2. V trimming: 6 bases; J trimming: 4 bases; junction bases outside the gene matches: 3. CDR3 length: 14 residues. Germline CDR1 and CDR2: MNHNY and SVGAGI (reference sequence). CDR3 in DNA: TGTGCCAGCAGGAGACTAGCGGGAGGATACGAGCAGTACTTC. Amino acids: CASRRLAGGYEQYF.

The gene calls are TRBV5-1 and TRBJ2-2; 9 bases are shared with TRBD2. Germline V gene lookup returns CDR1 SGHRS and CDR2 YFSETQ. Germline trimming cut 4 bases from V and 1 base from J; bases unmatched to any gene: 20. This CDR3 has 21 amino acids. CDR3 sequence reads: CASSNGLGRASGKVNTGELFF. For the CDR3, the DNA is TGCGCCAGCAGCAATGGGTTGGGTCGTGCTAGCGGGAAGGTGAACACCGGGGAGCTGTTTTTT.

The chain joins TRBV5-1 to TRBJ2-3, with D possibly being TRBD1 (6 bases). CDR1 and CDR2 (germline): SGHRS, YFSETQ. The CDR3 has 15 residues. Trimming cost V 4 bases and J 3 bases, with 15 bases left between them. CDR3 bases: TGCGCCAGCAGCCTGAGGGGGTGGGGGACAGATACGCAGTATTTT. Translating gives CASSLRGWGTDTQYF.

The gene calls are TRBV19 and TRBJ1-2, with TRBD1 matching 8 bases. The V and J ends lost 7 bases and 1 base, in that order; junction bases with no gene match: 11. The length of the CDR3 is 16 residues. Germline-derived CDR1 and CDR2 are LNHDA and SQIVND (reference sequence). CDR3 amino acids: CASTAQGAIGNYGYTF. DNA of the CDR3: TGTGCCAGTACCGCCCAGGGGGCTATAGGTAACTATGGCTACACCTTC.

V is TRBV6-4 and J is TRBJ2-1, with 16 positions matching TRBD2. The CDR3 has 17 residues. Germline V gene lookup returns CDR1 MRHNA and CDR2 SNTAGT. Germline trimming cut 10 bases from V and 2 bases from J; bases unmatched to any gene: 8. In DNA form, the CDR3 reads TGTGCCAACGGAGGGACTAGCGGGAGGGTGCCCTACAATGAGCAGTTCTTC. Protein sequence: CANGGTSGRVPYNEQFF.

DNA of the CDR3: TGTGCCAGCAGCTCCGGGACAGGGGCGCTGGGGGGCTACACCTTC. Its translation is CASSSGTGALGGYTF. The chain has TRBV6-5 and TRBJ1-2; 10 nucleotides line up with TRBD1. Trimming removed 6 bases from V and 8 bases from J; junction bases left unmatched: 12. CDR1 is MNHEY and CDR2 is SVGAGI in the germline V gene. This CDR3 spans 15 amino acids.

This rearrangement joins TRBV6-5 to TRBJ1-2; no clear D gene. The CDR3 extends over 12 amino acids. Trimming took off 5 bases at V and 7 bases at J, with 11 bases between the two ends. Germline V CDR1 and CDR2: MNHEY, SVGAGI. The CDR3 spells CASSTFGGGYTF. The CDR3 nucleotides read TGTGCCAGCAGTACCTTTGGCGGTGGCTACACCTTC.

This sequence joins TRBV5-1 and TRBJ2-3, with 10 bases identical to TRBD1. V gave up 7 bases and J gave up 1 base; unmatched junction bases: 24. The CDR3 consists of 21 residues. Germline loops: CDR1 SGHRS, CDR2 YFSETQ. The DNA of the CDR3 is TGCGCCAGCCCAGGTGGGGACAGGGGCGGGAGCGTGTATACTGGCACAGATACGCAGTATTTT. It specifies CASPGGDRGGSVYTGTDTQYF. Based on the CDR3 plus reference TRBV5-1 and TRBJ2-3, the full variable domain is KAGVTQTPRYLIKTRGQQVTLSCSPISGHRSVSWYQQTPGQGLQFLFEYFSETQRNKGNFPGRFSGRQFSNSRSEMNVSTLELGDSALYLCASPGGDRGGSVYTGTDTQYFGPGTRLTVL.

The CDR3 nucleotides are TGTGCCAGTAAGCGGGACCCCGACAACGTCCTGACTTTC. This sequence encodes CASKRDPDNVLTF. The V call is TRBV19, the J call TRBJ2-6; 7 positions match TRBD2. The CDR3 runs to 13 residues. Trimming removed 7 bases from V and 9 bases from J; junction bases left unmatched: 6. Germline V CDR1 and CDR2: LNHDA, SQIVND (reference sequence).

This clone was observed once. This rearrangement joins TRBV19 to TRBJ1-4; 7 nucleotides align to TRBD1. CDR1 and CDR2 from the germline V gene are LNHDA and SQIVND (reference sequence). J lost 2 bases, V lost 3 bases, and 3 bases had no gene match. This CDR3 has 15 amino acids. In nucleotides, the CDR3 is TGTGCCAGTAGTATGGGGACAGCGACTAATGAAAAACTGTTTTTT. It yields the protein CASSMGTATNEKLFF.

The chain links TRBV5-1 to TRBJ2-3, with a possible D match to TRBD2 (6 bases). Trimming took off 4 bases at V and 2 bases at J, with 17 bases between the two ends. The germline V gene encodes CDR1 SGHRS and CDR2 YFSETQ. This CDR3 has 16 residues. CDR3 DNA sequence: TGCGCCAGCAGCCCTGGAGGGACCTCCTCCACAGATACGCAGTATTTT. Protein product: CASSPGGTSSTDTQYF.

This rearrangement joins TRBV19 to TRBJ2-7, with 8 positions matching TRBD1. This CDR3 is 14 amino acids long. Germline trimming cut 2 bases from V and 6 bases from J; bases unmatched to any gene: 6. Per the germline V gene, CDR1 is LNHDA and CDR2 is SQIVND (reference sequence). CDR3: CASSIRQGAAEQYF. CDR3 nucleotides: TGTGCCAGTAGTATACGGCAGGGGGCCGCCGAGCAGTACTTC.